This T cell receptor (beta chain) comes out of a study of cytomegalovirus exposure and HLA in healthy donors. Points from the study as a whole: Among donors in an Asian-associated ancestry cluster, a later analysis reportedly found fewer N-insertions than the roughly 700-donor mean. As immune exposure information, only CMV serostatus was available.

The ends lost 3 bases at V and 6 bases at J; junction bases unmatched: 13. This CDR3 is built from 17 residues. Germline V gene lookup returns CDR1 SGDLS and CDR2 YYNGEE. The PCR contained 60 Vbeta and 13 Jbeta primers. Here immunoSEQ multiplex PCR was the method, and the copy in TCRdb shows in-frame clones only, minus some. The data contain 130,000 to 150,000 clones, 73% of them seen just once; the ten biggest clones take up 1.3%. On this clone: Antigen unknown.

The material sequenced was PBMCs. The rearrangement links TRBV9 to TRBJ2-1; TRBD2 matches at 9 bases. This TCR came from a woman aged 35 to 49 in good health and CMV-seronegative. CDR3 sequence: CASSAVGAGGHPNEQFF. Here the CDR3 DNA reads TGTGCCAGCAGCGCCGTGGGGGCGGGGGGGCATCCCAATGAGCAGTTCTTC.